Sequencing of this T cell receptor beta chain was carried out in a study of T cell clonality in common variable immunodeficiency. Study-wide findings and caveats: Compared with healthy controls, CVID subjects showed increased TCRbeta clonality, mostly in about a third. What drives increased CVID clonality needs T cell subpopulation sequencing. Reportedly, TCR beta sequences from common variable immunodeficiency showed fewer deletions and N-nucleotide insertions.

Clones were sequenced by immunoSEQ multiplex PCR, and TCRdb holds only the in-frame ones, with some missing. This table holds roughly 51,000 clones with no singletons; the top ten claim approximately 5.4%. This clone was seen at least ten times. Antigen specificity is unknown. The TCR sequence derives from a person between 18 and 75 years old in good health. Sequencing was carried out using peripheral blood mononuclear cells.

CDR3 region: CASSLSGAGDTQYF. CDR3 DNA (partial): TGTGCCAGCAGTTTATCCGGTGCTGGAGATACG. This rearrangement joins TRBV28 to TRBJ2-3, with D unclear. The read finishes 3 residues shy of the CDR3 end, and the germline J gene is used to complete it. Germline CDR1 reads MDHEN; CDR2 reads SYDVKM. The V and J ends lost 1 base and 5 bases respectively, with 10 bases between them. The CDR3 length is 14 residues.